This TCR beta chain appears in the sequencing data of a study of blood T cells in healthy people across ages (dated by TCRdb to between 2014 and 2017). Turning to the overall study: In model experiments, roughly one uniquely barcoded TCR beta cDNA molecule per two T cells was captured by template switching. To track age-related changes in TCR beta repertoire diversity, the study relied on deep sequencing normalized with unique cDNA molecular identifiers. Two additional independent replicas of 1 million unique cDNA reads from the same blood draw were analyzed for two donors (one aged 18 to 29 and one aged 80 or older). The donors were divided into four age groups: young (average around 17 years), middle-aged (almost 40), aged (approximately 62) and long-lived (about 79). To avoid experimental bias, donors of different ages were randomly spread across the sequencing lanes. Paper-wide results and their limitations: Observed TCR beta diversity per million T cells fell roughly linearly with age, and a significant reduction was already apparent by age around 40. The CMV infection status of donors was not known, potentially confounding age-related changes in expanded clonotypes. There was a strong correlation between observed TCR beta diversity and the percentage of naive T cells measured by flow cytometry. Estimates of total diversity based on one million sequenced T cells were considered lower bounds and underestimates. Compared with the aged group, the long-lived group had more naive CD4+ T cells, fewer expanded clones and increased TCR diversity, suggesting age selection. Since profiling was done on bulk unsorted PBMCs, naive and antigen-experienced compartments could not be conclusively compared.

According to the germline V gene, CDR1 reads SNHLY and CDR2 reads FYNNEI. From the cysteine up to the phenylalanine, the CDR3 has a length of 14 residues. CDR3 DNA is the only sequence kept; it has 42 bases, read in frame from the first base. V is shortened by 5 bases, J by 8 bases, and the region joining them spans 15 bases. Library method: 5' RACE. The sample was run on an Illumina HiSeq 2500. The second PCR ran for about 7 to 11 cycles and used a J-beta primer mix along with a sample-barcoded 5' primer. Each TCR beta cDNA molecule received a unique molecular identifier from a template-switch 5' adaptor carrying 12 random nucleotides. Each sample yielded at least 3 million CDR3-containing paired-end reads. First-strand cDNA synthesis was performed from all RNA using the Mint cDNA synthesis kit, with priming by a TRBC-specific oligonucleotide. Following uracil-DNA glycosylase treatment, a first 18-cycle PCR with universal primers M1SS and BC2_uni_R was performed on all cDNA. In the source study's methods: Normalization of each sample was performed by random selection of 1 million high-quality reads, each carrying a distinct molecular identifier. Instead of being binned into consensus sequences, reads with shared molecular identifiers were discarded. MiTCR, run with a Q25 quality threshold and the strictest error-elimination algorithm, handled CDR3 identification, clonotype clustering and error correction. Lower-bound total TCR beta diversity was estimated with a nonparametric unseen species model using Euler transformation. The public reads were reanalyzed by TCRdb: fastp trimming at Q25, MiXCR alignment, in-frame beta chains only. Entries that share a CDR3 protein sequence are merged under the most common genes and DNA. V and J calls and clone size were set by TCRdb, not the authors. Within this sample are about 640,000 distinct CDR3 sequences, with approximately 50% of them counted one time only. The ten biggest clones cover over 35% of the sample.

The approximately 39 donors, aged about 6 to 95 years, were systemically healthy Caucasian individuals from Russia. Around 10 milliliters of peripheral blood were collected from each donor into EDTA-treated Vacutainer tubes. PBMCs were isolated by Ficoll-Paque density-gradient centrifugation, with at least 6 million obtained per sample. Trizol reagent was used to extract total RNA from PBMCs, with at least 5 micrograms per sample. For every donor, an aliquot of PBMCs went through flow cytometry to measure the percentages of naive CD45RAhigh/CD27high T cells. A remark on this clonotype: Its binding antigen is unknown. No much larger clone is present one base from it, and per-base qualities are unavailable.

This receptor was obtained from a man aged 55 to 70 in good health. The specimen was blood. The chain employs TRBV2 and TRBJ1-4; a tentative D call is TRBD1 (5 bases match). The CDR3 sequence is CASSRQTSGEKLFF. The nucleotide sequence reads as follows: TGTGCCAGCAGTCGACAGACCTCCGGGGAAAAACTGTTTTTT.